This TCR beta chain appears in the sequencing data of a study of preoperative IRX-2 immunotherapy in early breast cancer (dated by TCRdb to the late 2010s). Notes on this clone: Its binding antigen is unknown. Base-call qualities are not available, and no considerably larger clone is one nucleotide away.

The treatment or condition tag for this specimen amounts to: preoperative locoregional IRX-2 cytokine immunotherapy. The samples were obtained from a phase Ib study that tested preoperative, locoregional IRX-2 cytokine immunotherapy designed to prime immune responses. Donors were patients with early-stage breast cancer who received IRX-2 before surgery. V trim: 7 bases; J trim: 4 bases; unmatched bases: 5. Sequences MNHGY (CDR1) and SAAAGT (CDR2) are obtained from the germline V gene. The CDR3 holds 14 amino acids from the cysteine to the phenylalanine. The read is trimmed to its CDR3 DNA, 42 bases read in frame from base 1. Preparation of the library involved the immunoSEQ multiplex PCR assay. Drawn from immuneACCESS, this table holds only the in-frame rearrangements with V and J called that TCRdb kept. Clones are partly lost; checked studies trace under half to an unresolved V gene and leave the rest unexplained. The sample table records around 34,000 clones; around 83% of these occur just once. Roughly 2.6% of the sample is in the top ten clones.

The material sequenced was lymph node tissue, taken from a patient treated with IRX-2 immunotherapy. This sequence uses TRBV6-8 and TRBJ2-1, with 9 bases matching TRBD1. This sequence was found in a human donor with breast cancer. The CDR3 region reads CASMKDRGYNEQFF. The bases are TGTGCCAGCATGAAGGACAGGGGTTACAATGAGCAGTTCTTC.